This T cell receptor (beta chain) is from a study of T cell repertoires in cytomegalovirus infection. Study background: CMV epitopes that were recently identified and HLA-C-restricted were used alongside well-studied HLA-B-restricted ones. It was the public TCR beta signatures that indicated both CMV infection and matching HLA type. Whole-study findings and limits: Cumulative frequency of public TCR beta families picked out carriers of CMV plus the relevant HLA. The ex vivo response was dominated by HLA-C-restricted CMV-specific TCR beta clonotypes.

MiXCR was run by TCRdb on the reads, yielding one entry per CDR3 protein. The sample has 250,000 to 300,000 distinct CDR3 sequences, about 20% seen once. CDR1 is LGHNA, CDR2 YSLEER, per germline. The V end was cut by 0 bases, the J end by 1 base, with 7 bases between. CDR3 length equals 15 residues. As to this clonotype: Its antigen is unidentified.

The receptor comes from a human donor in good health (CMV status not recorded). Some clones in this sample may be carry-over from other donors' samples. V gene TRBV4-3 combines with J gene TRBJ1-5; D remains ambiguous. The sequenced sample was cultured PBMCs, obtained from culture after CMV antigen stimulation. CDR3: CASSQEWQSNQPQHF. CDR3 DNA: TGCGCCAGCAGCCAAGAATGGCAGAGCAATCAGCCCCAGCATTTT.